This T cell receptor beta chain was sequenced in a study of T cell responses to AZD1222 COVID-19 vaccine. Study-wide points: Samples come after the peak T cell response, not at day 14. The sample set comprised mostly white British donors with more females, and clonal diversity was possibly underestimated. Seropositive at baseline were only six AZD1222 recipients.

Clones were read by immunoSEQ multiplex PCR, and TCRdb kept only the in-frame ones, dropping some. The repertoire consists of about 150,000 clones, with around 89% occurring once and the leading ten covering under 2.5%. A word on this clone: The antigen is undetermined.

Germline V gene lookup returns CDR1 ENHRY and CDR2 SYGVKD. Trimming removed 8 bases at V and 8 bases at J, with 18 bases between. The CDR3 contains 13 residues. The sequence was collected from an adult in good health. The sample consisted of peripheral blood, taken on day 0 of AZD1222 vaccination. The chain uses TRBV10-3 and TRBJ1-2; D not resolved. CDR3: CAILPEGGRGYTF. CDR3 DNA sequence: TGTGCCATCCTGCCCGAAGGTGGTCGCGGCTACACCTTC.